This note documents a single T cell receptor beta chain sequence. No antigen is known for it. The sample holds no much larger clone one base away, and base qualities are not on file. This sample stems from a study of blood T cell repertoires in COVID-19 (TCRdb year 2020). For the study in its entirety: Collaborator samples came from the United States, Italy and Spain and covered acute and convalescent phases of COVID-19. HLA class I and class II types, where available, came from metadata supplied by the sample provider rather than from assay-based typing. The samples were drawn from two sources: the first 160 participants of the ongoing ImmuneRACE study, and fewer than 1,500 subjects contributed by 6 global collaborators. The dataset comprised deeply sampled blood TCRbeta repertoires from subjects exposed to, actively infected with, or recovered from COVID-19. The repertoires were released in a freely available public database meant as a resource for research on the immune response to SARS-CoV-2. The sample metadata nearly always contained a de-identified subject ID, COVID-19 status, age in years and sex. The prospective study material was composed of cDNA or gDNA derived from T cells, B-cell-depleted T cells, or PBMCs. Points the paper makes about the study in general: Clinical and demographic metadata were provided uncurated, with the amount varying by source and participant.

TCRbeta CDR3 regions were amplified from genomic DNA using the immunoSEQ Assay, a bias-controlled multiplex PCR. Regarding the original processing steps: Nucleated cell counts per sample were estimated from amplification of reference gene primers within the assay. To quantify the absolute abundance of each unique TCRbeta CDR3 rearrangement, sequence reads were collapsed and filtered. For each sample, productive Simpson clonality was calculated by taking the square root of Simpson's diversity index across productive rearrangements. TCRdb took this table from immuneACCESS and kept in-frame rearrangements with V and J called. Such tables lack part of the clones; where checked against another copy, unresolved V genes explain under half of the gap, and the rest is unexplained. That table is the source of V, J and clone size, and D and trimming were worked out from the DNA. The sample contains about 270,000 clones, about 90% of them found a single time. 4.1% of the sample is taken by the ten largest.

There are 15 amino acids in the CDR3, from cysteine to phenylalanine inclusive. CDR3 DNA is the only sequence kept; it has 45 bases, read in frame from the first base. The germline V end is reduced by 5 bases and the J end by 3 bases; junction bases left unmatched: 2. The germline V gene (reference sequence) gives CDR1 as WNHNN and CDR2 as SYGVQD. Participants in the prospective study were enrolled through a virtual design, were aged about 18 to 90 years, and lived in approximately 24 United States geographic areas. In the prospective study, participants were assigned to cohorts based on the clinical history participants reported in a screening survey and a study questionnaire. In the prospective study, whole blood, serum and a nasopharyngeal or oropharyngeal swab were collected from each participant by mobile phlebotomists. Prospective study participants could optionally give additional blood draws and questionnaires over an approximately two-month period. Before DNA extraction, blood samples from the prospective study were shipped at room temperature or frozen.

The chain uses TRBV10-1 and TRBJ2-5; 14 bases in between match TRBD2. The sequencing sample was made of PBMCs or T cells enriched from blood (not recorded which). This receptor was identified in a woman in her twenties or thirties with acute COVID-19. The nucleotide sequence reads TGCGCCAGCAGTTCGGGACTAGCGGGAGAAGAGACCCAGTACTTC. It codes for CASSSGLAGEETQYF.